This T cell receptor beta chain was identified during a study of T cells in Graves' hyperthyroidism and ophthalmopathy. Authors of the study amplified TCR beta CDR3 regions from RNA transcripts. First-round RT-PCR targeting the TCR CDR3 was performed with the HTBI primer set. TCRdb re-derived calls from the multiplex PCR reads in MiXCR, one entry per CDR3 protein. The sample has about 34,000 distinct CDR3 sequences, around 53% seen once. Study-wide results and caveats: From stable hyperthyroidism, ophthalmopathy was set apart by a 13 V-J model.

V trimming: 4 bases; J trimming: 8 bases; junction bases outside the gene matches: 13. The germline CDR1 and CDR2 sequences are MDHEN and SYDVKM. The CDR3 consists of 16 residues. An approximately 10 ml volume of fresh peripheral blood provided the PBMCs. A note on this clonotype: What it recognizes is unknown. A much larger clone lies a single base off, so this may be a read error.

The sequenced sample was blood. The chain carries TRBV28 and TRBJ1-5; 8 bases are shared with TRBD1. The origin of this receptor is a woman between 40 and 50 years old with Graves' ophthalmopathy. The CDR3 nucleotides read TGTGCCAGCAGTTATGGGACAGGCTCCGGGATTGAGCCCCAGCATTTT. Protein sequence: CASSYGTGSGIEPQHF. The full variable domain, its missing parts supplied by reference TRBV28 and TRBJ1-5, is DVKVTQSSRYLVKRTGEKVFLECVQDMDHENMFWYRQDPGLGLRLIYFSYDVKMKEKGDIPEGYSVSREKKERFSLILESASTNQTSMYLCASSYGTGSGIEPQHFGDGTRLSIL.